This TCR beta chain is from a study of blood T cell repertoires in COVID-19. Study-wide background: From T cells, B-cell-depleted T cells, or PBMCs came the material, which was cDNA or gDNA.

During active infection, Seattle patients enrolled and were then monitored through disease. Data came from immunoSEQ multiplex PCR; TCRdb stores just in-frame clones and leaves some out. Of 350,000 to 400,000 clones in the sample, roughly 90% are singletons; the top ten hold around 3%. This clone was observed a single time. This CDR3 has 17 residues. With 4 bases clipped from V and 2 bases from J, the junction kept 12 bases outside the gene matches. Germline V CDR1 and CDR2: SGHRS, YFSETQ. Sequencing input: peripheral blood. The chain employs TRBV5-1 and TRBJ2-7, with 10 bases that match TRBD1. This TCR was sampled from a woman aged 30 to 39 with COVID-19, enrolled during active disease. Written as DNA, the CDR3 is TGCGCCAGCAGCCCCCGGACAGGGGGTTATGGACCCTACGAGCAGTACTTC. Protein product: CASSPRTGGYGPYEQYF.